The T cell receptor (beta chain) under discussion was sequenced for a study of T cells in Graves' hyperthyroidism and ophthalmopathy. Study-level points and caveats: Most thyroid clonotypes expanded above 0.001 appeared in blood too.

From germline, CDR1 is SNHLY and CDR2 FYNNEI. The CDR3 sequence is 12 residues long. V shed 6 bases, J shed 13 bases, and the junction held 11 bases outside the gene matches. PBMCs stemmed from over 7.5 ml fresh peripheral blood. Amplified TCR beta CDR3 regions came from RNA transcripts. A first-round RT-PCR of the TCR CDR3 used the HTBI primer set. TCRdb processed the multiplex PCR reads anew with MiXCR; each CDR3 protein has one entry. Of more than 500,000 distinct CDR3 sequences listed, about 16% are singletons. This clonotype was counted at least ten times. Its target is not known. The receptor comes from a woman aged 25 to 39 with Graves' hyperthyroidism. The sequenced sample consisted of blood. This rearrangement joins TRBV2 to TRBJ1-1, with TRBD1 matching 7 bases. DNA of the CDR3: TGTGCCAGCAGCCTCGACAGGGATAGAAATTTCTTT. The encoded protein is CASSLDRDRNFF.